This entry features one TCR beta chain sequence. The record originates from a study of Tregs in tolerant kidney transplant recipients. Germline V lookup: CDR1 SGHRS, CDR2 YFSETQ. CDR3 size: 16 residues. The V and J ends lost 5 bases and 2 bases, in that order; junction bases with no gene match: 3. Here immunoSEQ multiplex PCR was the method, and the copy in TCRdb shows in-frame clones only, minus some. Seen here are about 240,000 clones, about four fifths observed once, and the top ten hold 0.55% to 0.65%. This receptor was identified in a human donor in good health. The chain has TRBV5-1 and TRBJ2-3, with 15 bases matching TRBD2. Specimen: CD4+ T cells from blood. The CDR3 is CASRRTSGGATDTQYF. DNA of the CDR3: TGCGCCAGCAGGCGGACTAGCGGGGGGGCCACAGATACGCAGTATTTT.